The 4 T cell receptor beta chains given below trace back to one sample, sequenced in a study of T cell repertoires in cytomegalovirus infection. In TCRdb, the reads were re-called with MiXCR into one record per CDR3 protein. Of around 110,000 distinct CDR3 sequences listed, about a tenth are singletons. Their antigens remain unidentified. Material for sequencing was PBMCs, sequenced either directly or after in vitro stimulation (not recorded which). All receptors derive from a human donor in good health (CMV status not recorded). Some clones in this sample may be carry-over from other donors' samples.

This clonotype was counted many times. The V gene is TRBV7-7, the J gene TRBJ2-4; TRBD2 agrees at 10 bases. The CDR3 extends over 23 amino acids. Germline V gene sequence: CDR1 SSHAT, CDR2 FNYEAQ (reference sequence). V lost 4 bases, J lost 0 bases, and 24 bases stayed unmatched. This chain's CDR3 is CASSYQPGLAVCLEELAKNIQYF. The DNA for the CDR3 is TGTGCCAGCAGCTACCAACCAGGACTAGCGGTATGTCTTGAGGAATTAGCCAAAAACATTCAGTACTTC.

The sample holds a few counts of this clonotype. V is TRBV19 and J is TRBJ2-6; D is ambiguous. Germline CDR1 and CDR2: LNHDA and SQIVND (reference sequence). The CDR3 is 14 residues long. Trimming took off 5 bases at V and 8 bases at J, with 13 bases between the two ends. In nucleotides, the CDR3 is TGTGCCAGTAGTGCCCTGCCCCAATCCAACGTCCTGACTTTC. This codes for CASSALPQSNVLTF.

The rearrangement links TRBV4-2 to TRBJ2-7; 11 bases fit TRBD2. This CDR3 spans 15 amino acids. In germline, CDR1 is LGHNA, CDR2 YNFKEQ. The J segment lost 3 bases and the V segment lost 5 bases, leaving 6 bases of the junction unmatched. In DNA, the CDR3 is TGTGCCAGCAGCGTTCTAGCGGGAGGCCTCTACGAGCAGTACTTC. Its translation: CASSVLAGGLYEQYF.

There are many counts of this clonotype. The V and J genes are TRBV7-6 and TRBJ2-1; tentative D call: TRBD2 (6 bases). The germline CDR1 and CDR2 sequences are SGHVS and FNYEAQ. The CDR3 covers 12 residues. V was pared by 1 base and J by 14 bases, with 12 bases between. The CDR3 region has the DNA TGTGCCAGCAGCTTAGGGGGTAGGGAGGAGTTCTTC. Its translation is CASSLGGREEFF.